These 30 T cell receptor beta chains were sequenced from one sample in a study of T-cell reconstitution after alpha-beta-depleted transplantation in children. Unique molecular identifiers were built into the TCRbeta library. Using its own MiXCR run on the PCR reads, TCRdb lists one record per CDR3 protein. This sample has 670,000 or so distinct CDR3 sequences, with 13% found just once. Sequencing was performed on PBMCs, taken before TCRalphabeta/CD19-depleted stem cell transplant. These receptors all come from a girl aged 2 to 10 with congenital amegakaryocytic thrombocytopenia, due to receive a stem cell transplant.

This clonotype was counted many times. The chain is built from TRBV10-1 and TRBJ2-2; D may be TRBD2 (6 bases). The length of the CDR3 is 17 residues. Per germline, CDR1 WNHNN and CDR2 SYGVQD (reference sequence). Trimming took 5 bases from V and 0 from J, leaving 16 bases between them. CDR3 amino acids: CASSSGEVAPNTGELFF. The CDR3, as DNA: TGCGCCAGCAGTTCGGGAGAGGTGGCCCCGAACACCGGGGAGCTGTTTTTT.

The CDR3 here is CASSSTGGAYMNTEAFF. The CDR3 DNA is TGCGCCAGCAGCTCCACAGGGGGGGCATACATGAACACTGAAGCTTTCTTT. V and J are TRBV5-1 and TRBJ1-1; 8 bases agree with TRBD1. The CDR3 has 17 amino acids. V dropped 3 bases and J dropped 0; count of bases not matched to a gene: 10. Germline CDR1 SGHRS, CDR2 YFSETQ. Based on the CDR3 plus reference TRBV5-1 and TRBJ1-1, the full variable domain is KAGVTQTPRYLIKTRGQQVTLSCSPISGHRSVSWYQQTPGQGLQFLFEYFSETQRNKGNFPGRFSGRQFSNSRSEMNVSTLELGDSALYLCASSSTGGAYMNTEAFFGQGTRLTVV.

The table lists this clonotype with many counts. The chain recombines TRBV5-1 with TRBJ2-1; a weak D match, TRBD1 (6 bases). Germline lookup yields CDR1 SGHRS and CDR2 YFSETQ. The germline V and J ends were trimmed by 4 bases and 7 bases, with 18 bases remaining between them. This CDR3 comprises 15 residues. The CDR3 DNA follows: TGCGCCAGCAGCCAGCTCCTAGGGGGATGGAATGAGCAGTTCTTC. Residues: CASSQLLGGWNEQFF.

This clonotype was picked up a small number of times. V usage is TRBV24-1 and J usage is TRBJ1-2; no clear D gene. The V gene's germline CDR1 is KGHDR and CDR2 SFDVKD. V lost 5 bases, J lost 8 bases, and 8 bases lay in between. This CDR3 has 11 residues. The CDR3 DNA reads TGTGCCACCAGTGGGGTCGGAGGCTACACCTTC. This encodes CATSGVGGYTF.

Turning to this clonotype: A read error may explain this, as a much larger clone is one base away. The chain is built from TRBV6-5 and TRBJ2-7; perhaps TRBD2 as D (5 bases). CDR1 is MNHEY and CDR2 is SVGAGI in the germline V gene. The CDR3 contains 12 residues. Written as DNA, the CDR3 is TGTGCCAGCAGTTACAATGACTACGAGCCGTACTTC. Translated: CASSYNDYEPYF.

This clonotype was counted between two and nine times. CDR3 nucleotide sequence: TGTGCCAGCAGCCAAGATCTCATCCTAGCGGAACCCTACAATGAGCAGTTCTTC. This sequence encodes CASSQDLILAEPYNEQFF. The chain couples TRBV3-1 to TRBJ2-1, with 7 bases lining up with TRBD2. The CDR3 consists of 18 residues. Losses at the gene ends were 0 bases for V and 2 bases for J; bases not matched to a gene: 10. Germline CDR1 is LGHDT and CDR2 is YNNKEL (reference sequence).

In this sample, this clonotype turned up many times. This chain links TRBV20-1 with TRBJ1-5; D is unclear. V dropped 8 bases and J dropped 6 bases, with 14 bases sitting between them. This CDR3 spans 12 amino acids. Germline CDR1 and CDR2: DFQATT and SNEGSKA (reference sequence). CDR3: CSFVAGGQPQHF. CDR3 DNA sequence: TGCAGTTTTGTAGCAGGAGGTCAGCCCCAGCATTTT.

Only a few counts were recorded for this clonotype. The chain combines TRBV2 with TRBJ2-6, with D tentatively TRBD2 (5 bases). Trimming removed 4 bases at V and 1 base at J, with 17 bases between. This CDR3 region has 18 residues. From germline, CDR1 is SNHLY and CDR2 FYNNEI. The CDR3 here is CASSGRELVPSGANVLTF. The CDR3 DNA reads TGTGCCAGCAGTGGACGGGAACTCGTGCCATCTGGGGCCAACGTCCTGACTTTC.

The V and J genes are TRBV7-3 and TRBJ2-3, with D maybe TRBD2 (6 bases). This CDR3 region has 16 residues. Trimming removed 5 bases at V and 4 bases at J, with 19 bases between. The germline V gene encodes CDR1 SGHTA and CDR2 FQGTGA. DNA for the CDR3: TGTGCCAGCAGCCGAGGGGACTTTGCTCGCGCAGATACGCAGTATTTT. This codes for CASSRGDFARADTQYF. Together with reference TRBV7-3 and TRBJ2-3, the CDR3 gives the full variable domain: GAGVSQTPSNKVTEKGKYVELRCDPISGHTALYWYRQSLGQGPEFLIYFQGTGAADDSGLPNDRFFAVRPEGSVSTLKIQRTERGDSAVYLCASSRGDFARADTQYFGPGTRLTVL.

This clonotype has a count of ten or more. V usage is TRBV7-9 and J usage is TRBJ1-1, with D hard to call. This CDR3 spans 12 amino acids. Looked up from germline, CDR1 is SEHNR and CDR2 is FQNEAQ (reference sequence). V was cut by 2 bases and J by 6 bases, with 7 bases left in between. DNA of the CDR3: TGTGCCAGCAGCTTACCTCAGCCTGAAGCTTTCTTT. Its protein product is CASSLPQPEAFF. Filled out from reference TRBV7-9 and TRBJ1-1, the complete variable domain reads DTGVSQNPRHKITKRGQNVTFRCDPISEHNRLYWYRQTLGQGPEFLTYFQNEAQLEKSRLLSDRFSAERPKGSFSTLEIQRTEQGDSAMYLCASSLPQPEAFFGQGTRLTVV.

Ten or more counts support this clonotype. J is TRBJ2-1 and V is TRBV11-2, with D perhaps matching TRBD2 (6 bases). Deletions cut 1 base from V and 0 bases from J, with 16 bases between. The CDR3 contains 18 residues. Germline V CDR1 and CDR2: SGHAT, FQNNGV. This CDR3 is CASSLVSPGLSSYNEQFF. For the CDR3, the DNA is TGTGCCAGCAGCTTAGTTTCCCCGGGACTTAGCTCCTACAATGAGCAGTTCTTC.

This clonotype was seen a few times. V and J are TRBV6-1 and TRBJ2-4; D unclear. The CDR3 runs 14 residues. Germline V gene data show CDR1 as MNHNS and CDR2 as SASEGT. Trimming left V 7 bases short and J 9 bases short, with 19 bases between. The CDR3: CASTPSPIVGIQYF. CDR3 sequence (DNA): TGTGCCAGCACCCCCAGCCCAATAGTAGGCATTCAGTACTTC.

In this sample, this clonotype turned up many times. J is TRBJ1-1 and V is TRBV20-1; perhaps TRBD1 as D (5 bases). Trimming stripped 0 bases from V and 3 bases from J, with 11 bases between. Germline V gene sequence: CDR1 DFQATT, CDR2 SNEGSKA (reference sequence). The length of the CDR3 is 14 residues. The DNA of the CDR3 is TGCAGTGCTAGAGACGACAGAAGTTACACTGAAGCTTTCTTT. This codes for CSARDDRSYTEAFF.

This chain links TRBV6-1 with TRBJ1-2; D ambiguous. CDR3 length: 14 amino acids. CDR1 and CDR2 (germline): MNHNS, SASEGT. V was pared by 5 bases and J by 4 bases, with 14 bases between. CDR3 region: CASSSQGRRYGYTF. CDR3 DNA sequence: TGTGCCAGCAGTAGCCAAGGACGGCGCTATGGCTACACCTTC.

This clonotype came up many times. The gene calls are TRBV29-1 and TRBJ2-1, with D perhaps TRBD2 (6 bases). Germline lookup yields CDR1 SQVTM and CDR2 ANQGSEA. The CDR3 is made up of 18 amino acids. Trimming left V 2 bases short and J 10 bases short, with 30 bases between. The CDR3 nucleotides are TGCAGCGTTGAAAATACGATACTCACGGGAGTCCCGCGTATGGAGCAGTTCTTC. Translating gives CSVENTILTGVPRMEQFF.

This clonotype was observed a handful of times. The V call is TRBV20-1, the J call TRBJ2-5; D tentatively fits TRBD1 or TRBD2 (6 bases each). The V end was cut by 7 bases, the J end by 2 bases, with 17 bases between. In germline, CDR1 is DFQATT, CDR2 SNEGSKA (reference sequence). This CDR3 is built from 14 residues. The CDR3 nucleotides read TGCAGTGTAGTAGAGGGGGGCGGACAAGAGACCCAGTACTTC. Translated, it gives CSVVEGGGQETQYF.

Of note for this clonotype: Without the conserved terminal phenylalanine or tryptophan, this CDR3 likely stems from a read error. CDR3 sequence reads: CVSSIGVEGLAEQFL. CDR3 bases: TGTGTCAGTAGTATTGGGGTCGAGGGGCTCGCAGAGCAGTTCTTA. This rearrangement joins TRBV19 to TRBJ2-1, with D perhaps being TRBD1 or TRBD2 (5 bases each). This CDR3 region has 15 residues. CDR1 and CDR2 from the germline V gene are LNHDA and SQIVND (reference sequence).

J is TRBJ2-1 and V is TRBV11-1, with 7 bases lining up with TRBD1. This CDR3 spans 21 amino acids. J gave up 3 bases and V 1 base, and 21 bases lay outside the gene matches. Germline CDR1 and CDR2: SGHAT and FQDESV (reference sequence). The CDR3 sequence: CASSLVRTEGASRVNYNEQFF. The CDR3 nucleotides are TGTGCCAGCAGCTTAGTTAGGACAGAGGGGGCCTCCAGGGTTAACTACAATGAGCAGTTCTTC.

This clonotype turned up a few times. The V gene is TRBV7-2, the J gene TRBJ2-1; 7 positions match TRBD2. V lost 1 base and J lost 6; bases outside the gene matches: 9. This CDR3 spans 16 amino acids. Germline V gene lookup returns CDR1 SGHTA and CDR2 FQGNSA. The CDR3 spells CASSLDRDYSRNEQFF. For the CDR3, the DNA is TGTGCCAGCAGCTTAGACCGGGACTACAGCCGCAATGAGCAGTTCTTC.

This chain links TRBV5-5 with TRBJ2-3, with D uncertain. In germline, CDR1 is SGHKS, CDR2 YYEKEE (reference sequence). V gave up 0 bases and J gave up 3 bases, with 11 bases separating them. This CDR3 has 15 amino acids. For the CDR3, the DNA is TGTGCCAGCAGCTTGGATCACATTACGACAGATACGCAGTATTTT. Translation: CASSLDHITTDTQYF.

This clonotype appeared a few times. J is TRBJ1-1 and V is TRBV10-3, with a possible D match to TRBD1 (6 bases). The CDR3 loop spans 14 amino acids. Looked up from germline, CDR1 is ENHRY and CDR2 is SYGVKD. V lost 3 bases and J 6 bases, leaving 14 bases between the germline ends. This chain's CDR3 is CAISEQGSMAEAFF. In DNA form, the CDR3 reads TGTGCCATCAGTGAACAGGGAAGCATGGCTGAAGCTTTCTTT.

Details on this clonotype: At one boundary the junction diverges from the germline segment, which might be a read error. V gene TRBV11-2 combines with J gene TRBJ2-1, with D uncertain. The V gene's germline CDR1 is SGHAT and CDR2 FQNNGV. CDR3 length: 12 amino acids. CDR3 sequence: CASSQTYKEQFF. CDR3 nucleotide sequence: TGTGCGAGCAGTCAGACTTACAAAGAGCAGTTCTTC.

This clonotype was observed at least ten times. J is TRBJ1-5 and V is TRBV20-1; TRBD1 matches 7 bases. CDR1 is DFQATT and CDR2 is SNEGSKA in the germline V gene (reference sequence). The CDR3 sequence is 17 residues long. The V and J ends lost 3 bases and 0 bases, in that order; junction bases with no gene match: 11. CDR3 residues: CSASSAGGIDSNQPQHF. The CDR3 DNA follows: TGCAGTGCTAGTTCGGCAGGGGGGATAGATAGCAATCAGCCCCAGCATTTT.

The rearrangement uses TRBV30 and TRBJ1-4; D is undetermined. This CDR3 comprises 15 residues. Looked up from germline, CDR1 is GTSNPN and CDR2 is SVGIG (reference sequence). The V and J ends lost 0 bases and 7 bases respectively, with 15 bases between them. The CDR3 DNA reads TGTGCCTGGAGTGTACTTAACGGGTTGAGTGAAAAACTGTTTTTT. This gives the protein CAWSVLNGLSEKLFF. The variable domain in full, completed from reference TRBV30 and TRBJ1-4, reads SQTIHQWPATLVQPVGSPLSLECTVEGTSNPNLYWYRQAAGRGLQLLFYSVGIGQISSEVPQNLSASRPQDRQFILSSKKLLLSDSGFYLCAWSVLNGLSEKLFFGSGTQLSVL.

This clonotype appeared many times. This chain connects TRBV5-1 to TRBJ2-2, with D possibly matching TRBD2 (5 bases). The CDR3 is 14 amino acids. Germline assignment: CDR1 SGHRS and CDR2 YFSETQ. Trimming pared 7 bases from V and 4 bases from J, leaving 14 bases between. The CDR3 reads CASEGWGRTGELFF. CDR3 bases: TGCGCCAGCGAGGGTTGGGGTCGCACCGGGGAGCTGTTTTTT.

Ten or more counts support this clonotype. This chain joins TRBV10-2 and TRBJ2-7; weak D call: TRBD2 (6 bases). The germline V gene encodes CDR1 WSHSY and CDR2 SAAADI. V was clipped by 8 bases and J by 3 bases, with 14 bases between them. The CDR3 totals 13 residues. CDR3 nucleotides: TGCGCCAGCCTGGGACTTCCAATCTACGAGCAGTACTTC. Residues: CASLGLPIYEQYF.

This clonotype has at least ten counts. This chain links TRBV7-9 with TRBJ1-2; 9 positions agree with TRBD1. CDR1 SEHNR and CDR2 FQNEAQ come from the germline V gene (reference sequence). This CDR3 has 13 amino acids. V dropped 4 bases and J dropped 6; count of bases not matched to a gene: 3. The CDR3 sequence is CASSSWTGDGYTF. In DNA, the CDR3 is TGTGCCAGCAGCTCCTGGACAGGGGATGGCTACACCTTC.

The genes are TRBV6-5 and TRBJ2-3, with D uncertain. CDR3 length equals 14 residues. Germline CDR1 and CDR2: MNHEY and SVGAGI. Trimming pared 0 bases from V and 4 bases from J, leaving 8 bases between. Here the CDR3 reads CASSYSIASDTQYF. The CDR3 DNA reads TGTGCCAGCAGTTACTCGATAGCTTCAGATACGCAGTATTTT.

This clonotype showed up many times. The chain couples TRBV20-1 to TRBJ1-4; D not resolved. CDR3 length: 11 amino acids. CDR1 and CDR2 from the germline V gene are DFQATT and SNEGSKA (reference sequence). The ends were cut back, 4 bases at V and 7 bases at J, with 7 bases in the middle. The CDR3 DNA follows: TGCAGTGCTATCGTCGGTGAAAAACTGTTTTTT. Translated, it gives CSAIVGEKLFF.

There are a few counts of this clonotype. The CDR3 loop reads CASSTPSGRALMTYNEQFF. The CDR3, as DNA: TGCGCCAGCAGCACACCGAGCGGGAGGGCCCTCATGACCTACAATGAGCAGTTCTTC. The genes are TRBV5-1 and TRBJ2-1; 10 bases line up with TRBD2. Trimming cost V 4 bases and J 2 bases; bases outside gene matches: 15. This CDR3 region has 19 residues. Germline V lookup: CDR1 SGHRS, CDR2 YFSETQ.